This TCR beta chain stems from a study of blood T cell repertoires in COVID-19. About the research overall: The analysed material was cDNA or gDNA that came from T cells, B-cell-depleted T cells, or PBMCs.

Assay: immunoSEQ multiplex PCR; the TCRdb copy retains only in-frame clones and omits some. Of 150,000 to 200,000 clones in the sample, approximately 87% were seen once. The length of the CDR3 is 14 residues. Trimming removed 6 bases at V and 6 bases at J, with 17 bases between. Germline values: CDR1 LGHDT, CDR2 YNNKEL (reference sequence). Followed over time, Seattle patients had been enrolled while infection was active. Sequenced: peripheral blood. This chain connects TRBV3-1 (or the pseudogene TRBV3-2) to TRBJ1-2, with a tentative D call TRBD1 (5 bases). The sequence was collected from an older woman with COVID-19, enrolled during active disease. Here the CDR3 reads CASSRGGERDGYTF. The CDR3, as DNA: TGTGCCAGCAGTAGGGGAGGGGAAAGGGATGGCTACACCTTC.